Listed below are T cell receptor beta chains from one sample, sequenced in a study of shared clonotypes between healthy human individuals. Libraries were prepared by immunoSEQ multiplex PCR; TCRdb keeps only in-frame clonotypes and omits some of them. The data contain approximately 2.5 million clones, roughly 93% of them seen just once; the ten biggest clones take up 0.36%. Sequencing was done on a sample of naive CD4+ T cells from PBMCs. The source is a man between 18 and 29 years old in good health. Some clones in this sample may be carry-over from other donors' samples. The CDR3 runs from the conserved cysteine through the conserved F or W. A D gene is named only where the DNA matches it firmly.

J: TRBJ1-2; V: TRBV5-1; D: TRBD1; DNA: TGCGCCAGCAGCTGGGAGGGACAGGGTTATGGCTACACCTTC; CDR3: CASSWEGQGYGYTF
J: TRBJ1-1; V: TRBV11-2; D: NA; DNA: TGTGCCAGCAGCTTAGATCCGATCGTGCGGGCCTGGACTGAAGCTTTCTTT; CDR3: CASSLDPIVRAWTEAFF
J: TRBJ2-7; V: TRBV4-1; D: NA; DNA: TGCGCCAGCAGCCAAGAATCTCGAGTTTACTCCTACGAGCAGTACTTC; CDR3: CASSQESRVYSYEQYF
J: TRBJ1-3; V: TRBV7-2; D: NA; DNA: TGTGCCAGCGCTCCCTCGGCTTACCCTGGAAACACCATATATTTT; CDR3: CASAPSAYPGNTIYF
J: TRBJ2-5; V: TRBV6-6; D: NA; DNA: TGTGCCAGCAGTTACTCCCCAATCCAAGAGACCCAGTACTTC; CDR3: CASSYSPIQETQYF
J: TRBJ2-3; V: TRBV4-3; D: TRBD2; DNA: TGCGCCAGCAGCCAAGCAGCGGGAGAGTTTGATACGCAGTATTTT; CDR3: CASSQAAGEFDTQYF
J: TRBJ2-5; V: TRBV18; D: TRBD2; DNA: TGTGCCAGCTCACCGGGACTAGCGGGACAAGAGACCCAGTACTTC; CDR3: CASSPGLAGQETQYF
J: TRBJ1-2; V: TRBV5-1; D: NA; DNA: TGCGCCAGCAGCCCCCAGGAGGGAGACCGTCGGGGCTACACCTTC; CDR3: CASSPQEGDRRGYTF
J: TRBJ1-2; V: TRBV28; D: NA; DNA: TGTGCCAGCAGTTTATCGCGAGGCTACACCTTC; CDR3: CASSLSRGYTF
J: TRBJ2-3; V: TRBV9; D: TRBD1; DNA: TGTGCCAGCAGTAACCCAGGGGGAGATACGCAGTATTTT; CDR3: CASSNPGGDTQYF